The 13 T cell receptor beta chains presented below share a single source sample, sequenced in a study of CD8+ T cells in alopecia areata. Treatment given: oral pan-JAK inhibitor, 5-10 mg twice daily. Following RNA extraction, reverse transcription yielded cDNA that acted as the sequencing template. Assay used: immunoSEQ multiplex PCR; TCRdb lists only in-frame clones, some missing. The table shows around 190,000 clones, with 60% to 70% occurring only once. The source was CD4+ T cells sorted from blood, collected at week 4, from a patient treated with tofacitinib. The receptors originated from a human donor with alopecia areata.

V and J are TRBV2 and TRBJ1-4; D is possibly TRBD1 (5 bases). The germline gives CDR1 SNHLY, CDR2 FYNNEI. This CDR3 is 16 amino acids long. V was shortened by 5 bases and J by 4 bases, with 17 bases between the two germline ends. This CDR3 is CASSNRPGQINEKLFF. The CDR3 DNA follows: TGTGCCAGCAGTAACCGGCCGGGGCAGATTAATGAAAAACTGTTTTTT. Complete variable domain (other parts from reference TRBV2 and TRBJ1-4): EPEVTQTPSHQVTQMGQEVILRCVPISNHLYFYWYRQILGQKVEFLVSFYNNEISEKSEIFDDQFSVERPDGSNFTLKIRSTKLEDSAMYFCASSNRPGQINEKLFFGSGTQLSVL.

A remark on this clone: This CDR3 is also generated by other DNA sequences in the sample. This chain links TRBV29-1 with TRBJ2-5, with 14 bases fitting TRBD2. Germline V gene lookup returns CDR1 SQVTM and CDR2 ANQGSEA. The CDR3 has 14 residues. Trimming at V came to 4 bases and at J to 4 bases, leaving 2 bases not matched to a gene. The chain's CDR3 is CSVGLAGGGETQYF. CDR3 in DNA: TGCAGCGTTGGACTAGCGGGAGGGGGAGAGACCCAGTACTTC.

The rearrangement joins TRBV9 to TRBJ2-5; D uncertain. With 0 bases removed from V and 7 bases from J, the gap between germline ends came to 10 bases. CDR1 SGDLS and CDR2 YYNGEE come from the germline V gene. CDR3 length equals 13 residues. The DNA for the CDR3 is TGTGCCAGCAGCGTAGGGTGGATGGGGACCCAGTACTTC. As protein: CASSVGWMGTQYF.

This clone has just a few counts. The genes are TRBV7-9 and TRBJ2-4; D uncertain. CDR3 length: 15 amino acids. V lost 1 base and J lost 0, with 7 bases in between. The germline CDR1 and CDR2 sequences are SEHNR and FQNEAQ (reference sequence). In DNA form, the CDR3 reads TGTGCCAGCAGCTTAGACGGGTTAGCCAAAAACATTCAGTACTTC. Residues: CASSLDGLAKNIQYF.

This chain connects TRBV4-2 to TRBJ2-2, with TRBD1 matching 7 bases. Germline CDR1 reads LGHNA; CDR2 reads YNFKEQ. CDR3 length: 16 residues. The V and J ends lost 0 bases and 4 bases, in that order; junction bases with no gene match: 5. The CDR3 DNA reads as TGTGCCAGCAGCCAAGAGACAGGGAGAGTCACCGGGGAGCTGTTTTTT. Its protein product is CASSQETGRVTGELFF.

The chain carries TRBV30 and TRBJ1-2, with a tentative D call TRBD1 (5 bases). The CDR3 is 12 amino acids. Germline CDR1 is GTSNPN and CDR2 is SVGIG (reference sequence). V shed 0 bases and J shed 8 bases, with 10 bases lying between them. The CDR3 DNA is TGTGCCTGGAGTGTACCTCGGGGCGGCTACACCTTC. Translated: CAWSVPRGGYTF.

Only a few counts were recorded for this clone. The V and J genes are TRBV7-2 and TRBJ2-7, with D unresolved. CDR3 length equals 13 residues. CDR1 SGHTA and CDR2 FQGNSA come from the germline V gene. The V end was cut by 4 bases, the J end by 6 bases, with 13 bases between. DNA of the CDR3: TGTGCCAGCAGCTCTACCCCTTCAGGCGAGCAGTACTTC. Protein product: CASSSTPSGEQYF.

This clone was found a few times. Written as DNA, the CDR3 is TGCAGCACCCGGGACAGCTCAAGCGAGCAGTACTTC. It encodes CSTRDSSSEQYF. The V and J genes are TRBV29-1 and TRBJ2-7; 7 bases match TRBD1. This CDR3 is 12 amino acids long. Germline V lookup: CDR1 SQVTM, CDR2 ANQGSEA. V lost 8 bases to trimming and J lost 6 bases; unmatched junction nucleotides: 10.

This clone was recorded a few times. The chain links TRBV19 to TRBJ1-1; 7 bases match TRBD1. Per germline, CDR1 LNHDA and CDR2 SQIVND (reference sequence). Unmatched junction bases numbered 8, after V lost 6 bases and J lost 7 bases. This CDR3 comprises 13 residues. In DNA form, the CDR3 reads TGTGCCAGTAGCCGACAAGGGACAGTTGAAGCTTTCTTT. This translates into CASSRQGTVEAFF.

The chain uses TRBV6-5 and TRBJ1-5; D is unresolved. Trimming took off 2 bases at V and 5 bases at J, with 10 bases between the two ends. Germline V CDR1 and CDR2: MNHEY, SVGAGI. This CDR3 has 14 amino acids. In nucleotides, the CDR3 is TGTGCCAGCAGTTACACCCTGGGATATCAGCCCCAGCATTTT. It specifies CASSYTLGYQPQHF.

This clone has just a few counts. The chain joins TRBV7-2 to TRBJ2-1, with D maybe TRBD2 (7 bases). Germline CDR1 is SGHTA and CDR2 is FQGNSA. The CDR3 is made up of 17 amino acids. V shed 4 bases and J shed 10 bases, with 26 bases lying between them. The CDR3 region is CASSSAGAAGLVSEQFF. Here the CDR3 DNA reads TGTGCCAGCAGCTCGGCGGGGGCGGCGGGCCTGGTATCCGAGCAGTTCTTC.

The chain employs TRBV7-8 and TRBJ2-1; D is possibly TRBD1 or TRBD2 (5 bases each). The CDR3 is 14 residues long. Germline assignment: CDR1 SGHVS and CDR2 FQNEAQ. The ends were cut back, 4 bases at V and 4 bases at J, with 11 bases in the middle. The CDR3 DNA is TGTGCCAGCAGCTACGGGACGCAATACAATGAGCAGTTCTTC. Translated: CASSYGTQYNEQFF.

The V gene is TRBV27, the J gene TRBJ1-1; 7 bases are shared with TRBD1. J gave up 0 bases and V 10 bases, and 5 bases lay outside the gene matches. Germline CDR1 MNHEY, CDR2 SMNVEV (reference sequence). CDR3 length: 13 amino acids. This CDR3 is CAIWDRMNTEAFF. The CDR3 nucleotides are TGTGCCATCTGGGACAGAATGAACACTGAAGCTTTCTTT.